This T cell receptor (beta chain) was documented in a study of cytomegalovirus exposure and HLA in healthy donors (TCRdb year 2017). About the full investigation: An earlier analysis of 587 of the donors reported roughly 300 Gb of sequence data and around 110 million unique TCR beta sequences obtained from about 179 million T cells. The aim of the study was to test whether cataloging public T cell receptors could identify signatures of past pathogen exposure. To study patterns of TCR occurrence, a later analysis re-analyzed previously published TCR beta repertoires from around 700 donors and added high-resolution HLA genotyping. The number of typed donors differed by locus: about 629-630 for A, B, C, DRB1 and DQB1; some 500 for DQA1; some 610 for DPA1; and 400 to 480 for DPB1. Among roughly 400 genotyped donors of the cohort, an average of around 240,000 unique TCR beta nucleotide sequences was sequenced per donor, of which roughly 17% were non-productive. The study profiled the T cell repertoires of around 700 subjects by immunosequencing and related them to cytomegalovirus serostatus. About 330 gigabases of sequencing data and around 88 million unique TCR sequences made up an early release that covered some 640 HLA-typed donors. The study combined high-throughput TCR immunosequencing, statistical association of individual TCRs with disease status, and machine learning to predict cytomegalovirus infection status. The later analysis used no new phenotypic data to find candidate immune exposures, relying instead on TCR beta sequences and their occurrence across donors. In an earlier analysis of 587 of the donors, high-throughput TCR beta sequencing was used to judge whether each TCR beta V gene segment behaved as functional or pseudogenic. All discovery cohort repertoires had been generated on a single sequencing platform. Among the roughly 400 genotyped donors, roughly 80% belonged to the genetic ancestry cluster associated with self-reported Caucasian donors. Several DR-DQ haplotypes were handled as single units for association and clustering, since linkage in the cohort was strong. Donor age, sex, ethnicity and CMV serostatus were compiled together with the repertoire data. Class I and class II HLA loci were covered by the typing at four-digit resolution. A later genetic analysis took genome-wide SNP genotypes for about three fifths of the roughly 700 donors and used that subset as a discovery cohort. A separate validation cohort of over 95 different subjects was used in addition to the 666-subject first cohort. What the research found in general, with its limitations: Immune exposure information for the cohort was limited to CMV serostatus. The presence/absence analyses assumed that sequencing depth was roughly uniform across donors, and that assumption may not be true. According to a later genetic analysis, donors in an Asian-associated ancestry cluster had fewer N-insertions in productive TCRs than the roughly 700-donor mean. It was suggested by the authors that the approach could potentially be generalized to other disease states and immunological phenotypes. An association between a missense DCLRE1C variant and V-gene and J-gene trimming of TCR beta chains was found in a later genetic analysis and replicated in an independent cohort. The sequencing pipeline was judged likely to have produced a cluster of highly shared sequence variants as a technical artifact. The cohort was sequenced for TCR beta chains only, and without alpha or paired-chain data the features that could be detected were limited. In a later analysis, several top co-occurrence clusters were reported to appear linked to parvovirus B19, influenza, CMV and Epstein-Barr virus. Cytomegalovirus status was reported to be diagnosed by the classifier with high specificity and sensitivity in both the original and validation cohorts. Because some donors lacked HLA typing at each locus, the association tests relied only on the typed subset. The study listed 150 to 200 TCR beta chains as associated with cytomegalovirus. Roughly 15 rarely observed V segments, including chromosome 9 orphons, were excluded from the earlier analysis of several hundred of the donors because counts were too low. According to a later analysis, TCR association rates differed among HLA loci, with DRB1 alleles showing the most associated TCRs and HLA-C alleles showing the fewest. When HLA alleles, especially DR and DQ, strongly co-occurred, attributing TCR associations to individual alleles was difficult. Three of the identified cytomegalovirus-associated TCR beta chains were confirmed in vitro to be specific for cytomegalovirus antigens. A later analysis found that most CMV-associated TCR beta chains appeared HLA-restricted, with HLA associations seemingly driven largely by CMV exposure. At a false discovery rate of 0.05, a later analysis linked 15,000 to 20,000 TCR beta sequences to specific HLA alleles. In an earlier analysis of roughly 560 of the donors, most TCR beta V segments were observed in productive rearrangements about 87% or about 30% of the time, broadly matching IMGT annotations. Most TCR sequences were observed very rarely across donors, whereas some public TCRs were present in many individuals. A further reported finding was that TCR beta sequences accurately predicted the HLA-A and HLA-B alleles for most subjects in the first cohort. Correlated functional status among segregating V segments might reflect linkage disequilibrium, but an unknown experimental factor could not be ruled out. A later analysis found that HLA-associated TCR beta chains were more clonally expanded and had lower generation probabilities than equally common non-associated chains.

The cohort was made up of about 670 healthy bone marrow donors. All cohort members were sampled while nominally healthy, although unrecorded immune exposures were likely present. The donor was CMV seronegative and belonged to the group of under 400 seronegative cohort members. A peripheral blood sample was collected from each donor, and TCR beta sequencing was performed on peripheral blood mononuclear cells. The Qiagen DNeasy Blood Extraction Kit was used to extract genomic DNA from the blood cell samples. Libraries came from the immunoSEQ multiplex PCR assay. The multiplex PCR relied on a mix of 60 forward primers for TCR Vbeta segments and 13 reverse primers for TCR Jbeta segments. Amplification of the CDR3 region of rearranged TCR beta genes was performed with a multiplex PCR assay on genomic DNA. The amplified TCR beta libraries were sequenced on the Illumina HiSeq System as 87-base-pair reads. Processing in the source paper ran as follows. Across the 500 to 750 repertoires, a later analysis counted some 81 million unique TCR beta chains, approximately 10 million of which were shared by at least two donors. To remove PCR and sequencing errors, raw reads were error-corrected and collapsed into unique sequences using a nearest-neighbor algorithm that merged closely related sequences. To assign V, D and J gene segments, CDR3 sequences were aligned to IMGT reference sequences. For a sequence to be retained, at least a six-nucleotide match to both a V gene segment and a J gene segment was required. Rearrangements were classified as productive when the CDR3 lacked stop codons and remained in frame with V and J, and all other rearrangements were classified as non-productive. Following IMGT convention, CDR3 was defined as the stretch from the second conserved V-encoded cysteine to the conserved J-encoded phenylalanine. The earlier analysis of 500 to 650 of the donors excluded any sequence lacking an unambiguous match to a single V gene segment. An earlier analysis of approximately 590 of the donors classified V segments as functional when productive rearrangements were above 56.7% and as segregating when the standard deviation between donors was above 5%. A statistical classification framework was developed to diagnose cytomegalovirus status using the catalog of TCR beta chain sequences. A later analysis assigned V and J genes by comparing TCR nucleotide sequences with IMGT/GENE-DB human TR gene sequences. Using the TCRdist pipeline, a later analysis assigned CDR3 sequences along with most-parsimonious VDJ recombination scenarios. A later analysis defined each TCR beta chain by its CDR3 amino acid sequence plus V-gene family, and excluded reads lacking a unique V-gene family. A later analysis removed 500 to 600 highly shared, low-generation-probability nucleotide sequences to deal with suspected cross-contamination and a sequencing artifact. For each public chain, a later analysis derived a clonal expansion index from normalized ranks of inferred template counts within each repertoire. Generation probabilities in a later analysis came from a VDJ recombination model fitted to out-of-frame rearrangements, and those results were checked against IGoR. In a later analysis, hypergeometric tests were used to score TCR-TCR, TCR-HLA and TCR-CMV co-occurrence, with a repertoire-size bias correction applied to TCR pairs. False discovery rates were estimated in a later analysis by permuting HLA or CMV assignments 20 times. A later analysis grouped co-occurring TCRs with DBSCAN, adding TCRdist sequence similarity when clustering within HLA-allele-positive subsets. Repertoires with fewer than 30,000 or more than 120,000 public chains were left out of co-occurrence clustering, as were about 5 repertoires with anomalous nucleotide sharing. What TCRdb holds here is the immuneACCESS table cut down to in-frame rearrangements. Part of the clones is not present; checked against another copy, under half of the missing clones reflect an unresolved V gene, and the others are unexplained. V, J and clone size were drawn from that table, and D and trimming were deduced from the DNA. Within this sample are around 90,000 clones, with 82% of them counted one time only. The biggest ten clones account for over 3% of the sample.

As for this clone: The target of this receptor is not known. No base-level quality is on record; no much larger clone is a single base apart.

Sequenced: PBMCs. The clonotype comes from a man aged 50-60 years in good health and CMV-seronegative.

The DNA sequence is as follows: TGTGCCAGTGGTGCGCCTTCGACTAGCGGGGTACCCGGGGAGCTGTTTTTT. This is translated as CASGAPSTSGVPGELFF. The rearranged chain carries TRBV19 and TRBJ2-2; 11 bases in the junction line up with TRBD2. V trim: 8 bases; J trim: 6 bases; unmatched bases: 14. Taken from the germline V gene (reference sequence), the CDR1 and CDR2 loops are LNHDA and SQIVND. Its CDR3 holds 17 amino acids, cysteine through phenylalanine. Only CDR3 DNA is held: 51 bases, read in frame from base 1.